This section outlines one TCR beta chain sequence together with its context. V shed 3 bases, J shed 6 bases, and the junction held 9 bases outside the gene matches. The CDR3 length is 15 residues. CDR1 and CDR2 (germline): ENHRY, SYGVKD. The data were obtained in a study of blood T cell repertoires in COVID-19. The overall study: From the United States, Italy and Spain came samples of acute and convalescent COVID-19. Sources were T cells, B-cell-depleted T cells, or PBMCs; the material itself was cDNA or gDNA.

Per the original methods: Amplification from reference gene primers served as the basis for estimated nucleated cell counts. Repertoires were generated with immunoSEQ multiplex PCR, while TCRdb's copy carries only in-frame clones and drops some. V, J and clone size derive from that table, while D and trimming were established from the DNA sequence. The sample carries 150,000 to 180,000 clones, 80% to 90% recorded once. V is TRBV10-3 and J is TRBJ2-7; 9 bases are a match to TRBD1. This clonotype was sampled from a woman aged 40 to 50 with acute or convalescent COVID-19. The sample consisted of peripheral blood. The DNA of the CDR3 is TGTGCCATCAGTGAACAGGGGGCTGGGGTAACCGAGCAGTACTTC. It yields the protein CAISEQGAGVTEQYF.